This TCR beta chain was documented in a study of blood T cell repertoires in COVID-19. Study details: Sites across the United States, Italy and Spain contributed samples from acute and convalescent COVID-19. In each case, the material was cDNA or gDNA derived from T cells, B-cell-depleted T cells, or PBMCs.

Trimming took off 6 bases at V and 4 bases at J, with 22 bases between the two ends. Germline CDR1 KGHSH, CDR2 LQKENI. CDR3 length: 17 amino acids. How the authors handled the data: Amplification from reference gene primers served as the basis for estimated nucleated cell counts. Profiled with immunoSEQ multiplex PCR; TCRdb holds only in-frame clones, not every one. The V and J calls and clone size were taken over from that table, and D and trimming were inferred from the DNA. The sample consists of 150,000 to 200,000 clones, over 80% of them appearing once. This TCR was sampled from a woman aged 25 to 45 with acute or convalescent COVID-19. This chain links TRBV18 with TRBJ1-3, with TRBD1 as a possible D gene (6 bases). Input material: peripheral blood. CDR3 region: CASSPFAQGETGNTIYF. The DNA of the CDR3 is TGTGCCAGCTCCCCTTTCGCACAGGGCGAGACGGGAAACACCATATATTTT.